Listed below are T cell receptor beta chains from one sample, sequenced in a study of blood T cells in healthy people across ages. One entry per CDR3 protein results from TCRdb running MiXCR on the 5' RACE reads. The sample lists hundreds of thousands of distinct CDR3 sequences; roughly two fifths were seen once. Sequences were obtained from blood. These receptors came from a man older than 75 in good health. CDR3s include the opening cysteine and the closing phenylalanine or tryptophan. The order of the fields is J gene, clone size, D gene, V gene, CDR3 protein, CDR3 DNA. D genes are given only for firm matches. Expanded clones get a size class; other rows say once, few or many, or leave the size out.

TRBJ2-7	.	TRBD2	TRBV18	CASLETSGKKAQNF	TGTGCCAGCTTAGAGACTAGCGGAAAGAAGGCCCAGAACTTC
TRBJ1-2	.	.	TRBV29-1	CSVELIYGYTF	TGCAGCGTCGAATTAATCTATGGCTACACCTTC
TRBJ2-7	few	.	TRBV10-3	CAISGDGTYEQYF	TGTGCCATCAGTGGGGACGGAACCTACGAGCAGTACTTC
TRBJ2-7	.	.	TRBV11-2	CASSWELEQYF	TGTGCCAGCAGCTGGGAGCTCGAGCAGTACTTC
TRBJ1-1	.	.	TRBV19	CASSPGRWRTEAFF	TGTGCCAGTAGTCCGGGACGATGGCGCACTGAAGCTTTCTTT
TRBJ2-7	.	.	TRBV7-8	CASSVAASYEQYF	TGTGCCAGCTCAGTAGCGGCCTCCTACGAGCAGTACTTC
TRBJ1-5	.	.	TRBV3-1	CASSPSVRDQPQHF	TGTGCCAGCAGCCCCTCGGTACGGGATCAGCCCCAGCATTTT
TRBJ2-4	few	TRBD1	TRBV4-3	CASSVQGGNIQYF	TGCGCCAGCAGCGTACAGGGGGGAAACATTCAGTACTTC
TRBJ1-3	.	.	TRBV7-6	CASSSQGYSAGNTIYF	TGTGCCAGCAGCTCACAGGGTTATAGCGCTGGAAACACCATATATTTT
TRBJ2-4	few	.	TRBV27	CAPAKNIQYF	TGTGCTCCTGCCAAAAACATTCAGTACTTC
TRBJ2-3	.	.	TRBV5-1	CASSLRGRDTDTQYF	TGCGCCAGCAGCTTACGGGGGAGAGACACAGATACGCAGTATTTT
TRBJ2-7	.	TRBD1	TRBV18	CASSTSGTGGEQYF	TGTGCCAGCTCAACGTCCGGGACAGGGGGCGAGCAGTACTTC
TRBJ2-1	few	.	TRBV4-1	CASSQGGRTNNEQFF	TGCGCCAGCAGCCAAGGCGGGCGGACCAACAATGAGCAGTTCTTC
TRBJ2-1	.	TRBD1	TRBV7-2	CASSLNKAGGETQFF	TGTGCCAGCAGCTTAAATAAGGCAGGGGGAGAGACCCAGTTCTTC
TRBJ2-3	few	.	TRBV20-1	CSARDPAGPYTQYF	TGCAGTGCTAGAGATCCGGCGGGGCCGTATACGCAGTATTTT
TRBJ2-5	few	TRBD1	TRBV20-1	CSARDSGTGGVREQYF	TGCAGTGCTAGAGATAGTGGGACAGGGGGTGTACGGGAGCAGTACTTC
TRBJ2-5	once	.	TRBV28	CASRESQETQYF	TGTGCCAGCAGAGAGTCTCAAGAGACCCAGTACTTC
TRBJ1-5	.	.	TRBV20-1	CSARLGAGAGSNQPQHF	TGCAGTGCTAGATTAGGGGCGGGGGCGGGAAGCAATCAGCCCCAGCATTTT
TRBJ2-3	few	.	TRBV5-1	CASSGASTDTQYF	TGCGCCAGCAGCGGCGCTAGCACAGATACGCAGTATTTT
TRBJ2-7	few	TRBD2	TRBV7-2	CASSLAVTSGGYEQYF	TGTGCCAGCAGCTTAGCAGTAACTAGCGGGGGGTACGAGCAGTACTTC
TRBJ2-1	many	.	TRBV21-1	CASSKDPGAGQGIHEQFF	TGTGCCAGCAGCAAAGATCCTGGGGCGGGACAGGGAATCCATGAGCAGTTCTTC
TRBJ1-2	.	TRBD1	TRBV10-3	CAISESGQGNYGYTF	TGTGCCATCAGTGAGTCGGGACAGGGGAACTATGGCTACACCTTC
TRBJ2-3	.	.	TRBV28	CASKGTLPQYF	TGTGCCAGCAAAGGTACACTTCCGCAGTATTTT
TRBJ2-7	few	TRBD1	TRBV30	CAWSVWTGGEEQYF	TGTGCCTGGAGTGTGTGGACAGGAGGAGAAGAGCAGTACTTC
TRBJ2-7	few	.	TRBV28	CATLSPAGSSYEQYF	TGTGCCACCCTCTCGCCGGCGGGGTCCTCCTACGAGCAGTACTTC
TRBJ2-1	few	TRBD1	TRBV20-1	CSATRGLYPNSYNEQFF	TGCAGTGCTACGAGGGGGCTGTACCCGAACTCCTACAATGAGCAGTTCTTC
TRBJ2-1	.	.	TRBV24-1	CATSDLSRGGGPQFF	TGTGCCACCAGTGATTTGTCTAGAGGTGGCGGGCCGCAGTTCTTC
TRBJ2-1	few	TRBD2	TRBV4-1	CASSLTSGRRNEQFF	TGCGCCAGCAGCTTGACTAGCGGGAGGAGAAATGAGCAGTTCTTC
TRBJ2-3	.	.	TRBV5-1	CASNLTPTASTDMQYF	TGCGCCAGCAACCTAACGCCGACGGCTAGCACAGATATGCAGTATTTT
TRBJ1-2	.	.	TRBV6-5	CASSYGRGYGYTF	TGTGCCAGCAGTTATGGCAGGGGCTATGGCTACACCTTC
TRBJ2-5	few	.	TRBV15	CATSRDIGTPSYF	TGTGCCACCAGCAGAGACATCGGGACACCTTCGTACTTC
TRBJ2-6	.	TRBD1	TRBV10-3	CAISEVQRAGGMGANVLTF	TGTGCCATCAGTGAGGTTCAAAGGGCAGGGGGCATGGGGGCCAACGTCCTGACTTTC
TRBJ2-1	few	.	TRBV5-1	CASSSWGGNNEQFF	TGCGCCAGCAGCTCATGGGGGGGCAACAATGAGCAGTTCTTC
TRBJ2-6	.	.	TRBV19	CASILRAQGANVLTF	TGTGCCAGTATCCTCAGGGCGCAGGGGGCCAACGTCCTGACTTTC
TRBJ2-7	few	.	TRBV11-2	CASSLRGAQDEQYF	TGTGCCAGCAGCTTAAGGGGGGCGCAGGACGAGCAGTACTTC
TRBJ2-5	many	.	TRBV11-2	CASSLQGGQETQYF	TGTGCCAGCAGCTTACAGGGGGGACAAGAGACCCAGTACTTC
TRBJ2-7	.	.	TRBV10-3	CAISDYAYEQYF	TGTGCCATCAGTGACTATGCCTACGAGCAGTACTTC
TRBJ1-1	few	TRBD1	TRBV7-2	CASSLSEDRVPEAFF	TGTGCCAGCAGCTTAAGTGAGGACAGGGTCCCTGAAGCTTTCTTT
TRBJ2-1	many	TRBD2	TRBV5-1	CASSLASGRVNEQFF	TGCGCCAGCAGCTTGGCCAGCGGGAGGGTCAATGAGCAGTTCTTC
TRBJ1-6	few	.	TRBV4-2	CASSQDTPMTQGISPLHF	TGTGCCAGCAGCCAAGATACCCCCATGACGCAGGGCATTTCACCCCTCCACTTT